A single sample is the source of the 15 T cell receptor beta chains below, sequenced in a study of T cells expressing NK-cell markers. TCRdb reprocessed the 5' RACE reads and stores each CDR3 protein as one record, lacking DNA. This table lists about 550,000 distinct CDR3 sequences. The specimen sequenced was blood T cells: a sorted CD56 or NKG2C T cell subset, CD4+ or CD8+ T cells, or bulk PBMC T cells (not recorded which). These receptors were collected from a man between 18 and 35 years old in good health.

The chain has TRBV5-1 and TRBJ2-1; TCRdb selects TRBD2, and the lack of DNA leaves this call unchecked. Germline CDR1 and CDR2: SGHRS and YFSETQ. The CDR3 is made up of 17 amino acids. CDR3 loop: CASSLSGTSYFGDEQFF.

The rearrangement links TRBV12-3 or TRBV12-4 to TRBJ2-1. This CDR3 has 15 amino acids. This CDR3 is CASSFSGQLHNEQFF.

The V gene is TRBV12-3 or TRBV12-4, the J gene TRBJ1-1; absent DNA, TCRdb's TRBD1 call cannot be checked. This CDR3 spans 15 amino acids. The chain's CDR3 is CASSPAGGANTEAFF.

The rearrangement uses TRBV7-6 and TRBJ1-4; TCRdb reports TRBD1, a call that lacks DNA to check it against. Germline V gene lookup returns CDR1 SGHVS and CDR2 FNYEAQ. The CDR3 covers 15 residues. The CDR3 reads CASSPSRDRREKLFF.

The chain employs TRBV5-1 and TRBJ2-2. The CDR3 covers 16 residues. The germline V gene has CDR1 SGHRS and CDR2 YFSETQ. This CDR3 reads CASSLVGRTNTGELFF.

The CDR3 protein is CASRSQAGTGELFF. This chain joins TRBV5-1 and TRBJ2-2; TCRdb's D call of TRBD1 is untestable without DNA. The CDR3 is 14 amino acids. From germline, CDR1 is SGHRS and CDR2 YFSETQ.

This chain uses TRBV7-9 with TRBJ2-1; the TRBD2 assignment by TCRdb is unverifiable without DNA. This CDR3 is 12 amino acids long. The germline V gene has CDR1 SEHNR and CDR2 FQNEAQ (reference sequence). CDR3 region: CASSLEPPRQFF.

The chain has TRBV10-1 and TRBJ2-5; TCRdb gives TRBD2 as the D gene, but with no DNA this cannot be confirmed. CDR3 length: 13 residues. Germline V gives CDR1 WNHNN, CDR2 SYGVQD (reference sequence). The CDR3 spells CASSGTSGETQYF.

The CDR3 sequence is CASSPANYGGWQFF. J is TRBJ2-1 and V is TRBV9; lacking DNA, the TRBD2 call made by TCRdb goes unchecked. CDR1 is SGDLS, CDR2 YYNGEE, per germline. CDR3 length: 14 residues.

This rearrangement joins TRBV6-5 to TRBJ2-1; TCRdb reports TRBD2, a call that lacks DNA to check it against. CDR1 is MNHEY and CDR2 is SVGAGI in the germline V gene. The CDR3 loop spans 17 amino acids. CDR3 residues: CASSLFFTAGADNEQFF.

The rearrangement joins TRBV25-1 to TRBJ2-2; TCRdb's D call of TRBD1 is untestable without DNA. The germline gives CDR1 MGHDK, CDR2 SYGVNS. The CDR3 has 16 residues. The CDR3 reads CASSEYLGASPGSCFF.

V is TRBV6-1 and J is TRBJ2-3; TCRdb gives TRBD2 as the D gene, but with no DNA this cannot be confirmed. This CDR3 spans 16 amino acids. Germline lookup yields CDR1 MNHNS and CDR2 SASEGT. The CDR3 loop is CASSLTAVSSTDTQYF.

The CDR3 region is CASRRTGYETQYF. This chain uses TRBV27 with TRBJ2-5; TCRdb reports TRBD1, a call that lacks DNA to check it against. Germline CDR1 reads MNHEY; CDR2 reads SMNVEV (reference sequence). The CDR3 is made up of 13 amino acids.

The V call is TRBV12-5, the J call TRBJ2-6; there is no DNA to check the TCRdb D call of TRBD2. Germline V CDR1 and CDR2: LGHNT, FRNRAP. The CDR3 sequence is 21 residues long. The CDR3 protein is CASGPIPGLRGGASGANVLTF.

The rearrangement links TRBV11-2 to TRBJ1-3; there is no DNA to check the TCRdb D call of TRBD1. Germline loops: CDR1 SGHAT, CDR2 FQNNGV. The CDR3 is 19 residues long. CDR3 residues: CASSSNPGTPLLSGNTIYF.